The 22 T cell receptor beta chains below all came from one sample that was sequenced in a study of T cell repertoires in cytomegalovirus infection. TCRdb re-called the reads with MiXCR, one entry per CDR3 protein. The sample lists 97,000 or so distinct CDR3 sequences; approximately 15% were seen once. Material: PBMCs. Receptors were obtained from a human donor in good health (CMV status not recorded). Some clones in this sample may be carry-over from other donors' samples.

This clonotype was detected only a few times. The chain combines TRBV2 with TRBJ1-4; unclear D gene. The V end lost 6 bases, the J end lost 8 bases, and 13 bases lay between the germline ends. The CDR3 runs to 13 residues. CDR1 is SNHLY, CDR2 FYNNEI, per germline. The CDR3 DNA follows: TGTGCCAGCAGCGGCCGGATGGGGGAAAAACTGTTTTTT. It yields the protein CASSGRMGEKLFF.

The sample holds a few counts of this clonotype. The chain couples TRBV5-1 to TRBJ1-2; the D is unclear. In germline, CDR1 is SGHRS, CDR2 YFSETQ. V lost 2 bases and J 0 bases, leaving 11 bases between the germline ends. CDR3 length: 15 residues. The CDR3 spells CASSFAGVTNYGYTF. The CDR3 DNA reads as TGCGCCAGCAGCTTCGCCGGAGTTACTAACTATGGCTACACCTTC.

For this clonotype: The junction departs from the called germline gene at one end, perhaps through a read error. This chain uses TRBV10-3 with TRBJ2-7, with TRBD2 as a possible D gene (5 bases). The length of the CDR3 is 14 residues. The V gene's germline CDR1 is ENHRY and CDR2 SYGVKD. In nucleotides, the CDR3 is TGTGCCATCTGTGAGGGTGGACCTCCCTACGAGCAGTACTTC. Amino acid sequence: CAICEGGPPYEQYF.

This clonotype was counted between two and nine times. V and J are TRBV20-1 and TRBJ1-2; D is possibly TRBD1 (6 bases). This CDR3 is 12 amino acids long. V was clipped by 6 bases and J by 4 bases, with 12 bases between them. Germline lookup yields CDR1 DFQATT and CDR2 SNEGSKA (reference sequence). As DNA, the CDR3 is TGCAGTGCGGCAGGACAGCCCTATGGCTACACCTTC. This translates into CSAAGQPYGYTF.

In its sample, this clonotype was seen many times. This chain uses TRBV7-2 with TRBJ2-2; 9 nucleotides agree with TRBD1. CDR3 length: 15 amino acids. The ends lost 1 base at V and 5 bases at J; junction bases unmatched: 2. Germline V lookup: CDR1 SGHTA, CDR2 FQGNSA. This chain's CDR3 is CASSLDRGRTGELFF. For the CDR3, the DNA is TGTGCCAGCAGCTTAGACAGGGGGCGTACCGGGGAGCTGTTTTTT.

The chain couples TRBV5-1 to TRBJ2-1; D ambiguous. CDR1 is SGHRS and CDR2 is YFSETQ in the germline V gene. CDR3 length: 11 amino acids. V shed 4 bases and J shed 13 bases, with 12 bases lying between them. The CDR3 reads CASSLQAVQFF. Here the CDR3 DNA reads TGCGCCAGCAGCCTCCAGGCCGTCCAGTTCTTC.

This clonotype was picked up a small number of times. The chain combines TRBV4-1 with TRBJ1-2; no definite D call. The CDR3 is made up of 17 amino acids. Germline V gene data show CDR1 as MGHRA and CDR2 as YSYEKL. Trimming stripped 1 base from V and 2 bases from J, with 17 bases between. CDR3 region: CASSQVSWRGTNYGYTF. For the CDR3, the DNA is TGCGCCAGCAGCCAAGTCAGTTGGCGGGGAACCAACTATGGCTACACCTTC.

The V call is TRBV7-9, the J call TRBJ1-4; D may be TRBD1 (5 bases). The CDR3 has 15 residues. Germline V gene data show CDR1 as SEHNR and CDR2 as FQNEAQ (reference sequence). Between the trimmed V and J ends, which lost 5 bases and 3 bases, there was a span of 13 bases. Here the CDR3 reads CASSPRETANEKLFF. The CDR3 DNA is TGTGCCAGCAGCCCAAGGGAGACAGCTAATGAAAAACTGTTTTTT.

This clonotype was seen a handful of times. The chain employs TRBV28 and TRBJ1-3; TRBD1 is a possible D gene (6 bases). The CDR3 has 15 amino acids. V was trimmed by 1 base and J by 4 bases, leaving 11 bases between them. CDR1 is MDHEN and CDR2 is SYDVKM in the germline V gene. This chain's CDR3 is CASSLFTGTGNTIYF. The CDR3 DNA follows: TGTGCCAGCAGTTTATTCACAGGGACCGGAAACACCATATATTTT.

This clonotype was found many times. This chain uses TRBV28 with TRBJ1-5; D not resolved. The CDR3 contains 15 residues. V lost 2 bases and J 0 bases, leaving 8 bases between the germline ends. Germline lookup yields CDR1 MDHEN and CDR2 SYDVKM. CDR3 in amino acids: CASSLGPFSNQPQHF. For the CDR3, the DNA is TGTGCCAGCAGTTTAGGCCCCTTTAGCAATCAGCCCCAGCATTTT.

This clonotype appeared a few times. The rearrangement links TRBV7-2 to TRBJ1-1; 7 bases match TRBD1. The CDR3 runs 15 residues. The V segment lost 3 bases and the J segment 0 bases; nucleotides outside the gene matches: 4. CDR1 SGHTA and CDR2 FQGNSA come from the germline V gene. CDR3 nucleotide sequence: TGTGCCAGCAGCTTGGACAGGCCCATGAACACTGAAGCTTTCTTT. Translation gives CASSLDRPMNTEAFF. Looking up the rest from reference TRBV7-2 and TRBJ1-1 gives the full variable domain: GAGVSQSPSNKVTEKGKDVELRCDPISGHTALYWYRQSLGQGLEFLIYFQGNSAPDKSGLPSDRFSAERTGGSVSTLTIQRTQQEDSAVYLCASSLDRPMNTEAFFGQGTRLTVV.

This rearrangement joins TRBV10-3 to TRBJ2-5; 7 bases are a match to TRBD1. The germline CDR1 and CDR2 sequences are ENHRY and SYGVKD. The CDR3 has 16 residues. V gave up 1 base and J gave up 1 base; unmatched junction bases: 6. The CDR3, as DNA: TGTGCCATCAGTGAGTGGCAGGGGGTTACCCAAGAGACCCAGTACTTC. It translates to CAISEWQGVTQETQYF.

This chain uses TRBV5-6 with TRBJ1-2; 7 bases fit TRBD1. CDR1 is SGHDT, CDR2 YYEEEE, per germline. The CDR3 contains 16 residues. The V and J ends lost 2 bases and 5 bases, in that order; junction bases with no gene match: 12. CDR3 sequence: CASSFRQGDPVYGYTF. The CDR3 DNA is TGTGCCAGCAGCTTTCGGCAGGGGGATCCTGTGTATGGCTACACCTTC.

This clonotype was counted ten times or more. CDR3: CASSLGGDRGQETQYF. CDR3 nucleotides: TGTGCCAGCAGCTTAGGGGGGGACAGGGGACAAGAGACCCAGTACTTC. The chain links TRBV7-2 to TRBJ2-5, with TRBD1 identical over 10 bases. The V gene's germline CDR1 is SGHTA and CDR2 FQGNSA. The CDR3 spans 16 residues. Losses at the gene ends were 1 base for V and 2 bases for J; bases not matched to a gene: 4.

This clonotype was recorded a few times. J is TRBJ2-1 and V is TRBV29-1; D might be TRBD2 (6 bases). CDR1 SQVTM and CDR2 ANQGSEA come from the germline V gene. The CDR3 spans 12 residues. Trimming cost V 7 bases and J 2 bases, with 9 bases left between them. The CDR3 spells CSASETYNEQFF. The CDR3 region has the DNA TGCAGCGCTAGCGAGACCTACAATGAGCAGTTCTTC.

This clonotype was counted many times. The gene calls are TRBV7-2 and TRBJ1-2; D may be TRBD1 (5 bases). V lost 5 bases to trimming and J lost 7 bases, with 17 bases between them. Germline-derived CDR1 and CDR2 are SGHTA and FQGNSA. The CDR3 runs to 14 residues. The CDR3: CASSPRQGRFGYTF. Here the CDR3 DNA reads TGTGCCAGCAGCCCAAGGCAGGGAAGATTTGGCTACACCTTC. The variable domain in full, completed from reference TRBV7-2 and TRBJ1-2, reads GAGVSQSPSNKVTEKGKDVELRCDPISGHTALYWYRQSLGQGLEFLIYFQGNSAPDKSGLPSDRFSAERTGGSVSTLTIQRTQQEDSAVYLCASSPRQGRFGYTFGSGTRLTVV.

There are a few counts of this clonotype. J is TRBJ2-3 and V is TRBV5-4, with D hard to call. Germline CDR1 and CDR2: SGHNT and YYREEE (reference sequence). V was shortened by 3 bases and J by 6 bases, with 17 bases between the two germline ends. The CDR3 totals 15 residues. The CDR3 region is CASSYTGSRLDTQYF. Written as DNA, the CDR3 is TGTGCCAGCAGCTACACTGGATCCAGATTGGATACGCAGTATTTT.

This clonotype was detected many times. The CDR3 protein is CASSPGGIAGGGEQYF. The CDR3, as DNA: TGTGCCAGCAGCCCTGGGGGGATAGCGGGGGGTGGCGAGCAGTACTTC. The chain is built from TRBV7-2 and TRBJ2-7; 10 nucleotides align to TRBD2. The V and J ends lost 5 bases and 6 bases, in that order; junction bases with no gene match: 13. Germline-derived CDR1 and CDR2 are SGHTA and FQGNSA. This CDR3 has 16 amino acids.

The table lists this clonotype with a few counts. V gene TRBV6-5 combines with J gene TRBJ2-7, with 10 bases that match TRBD1. The germline CDR1 and CDR2 sequences are MNHEY and SVGAGI. This CDR3 is built from 14 residues. The V segment lost 7 bases and the J segment 5 bases; nucleotides outside the gene matches: 8. The CDR3 spells CASKPGQGRNEQYF. In DNA form, the CDR3 reads TGTGCCAGCAAACCGGGACAGGGGAGGAACGAGCAGTACTTC.

CDR3 protein: CATSRVFGGTGELFF. The CDR3, as DNA: TGTGCCACCAGCAGAGTGTTTGGGGGGACCGGGGAGCTGTTTTTT. The V call is TRBV15, the J call TRBJ2-2; D possibly corresponds to TRBD2 (6 bases). V was cut by 1 base and J by 5 bases, with 11 bases left in between. The CDR3 contains 15 residues. Per germline, CDR1 LNHNV and CDR2 YYDKDF (reference sequence).

This clonotype was detected a few times. J is TRBJ2-1 and V is TRBV6-6, with D unresolved. The germline V gene encodes CDR1 MNHNY and CDR2 SVGAGI (reference sequence). The CDR3 covers 15 residues. Trimming removed 2 bases from V and 4 bases from J, with 12 bases in between. This CDR3 reads CASSYEDGRYNEQFF. In nucleotides, the CDR3 is TGTGCCAGCAGTTACGAGGACGGACGATACAATGAGCAGTTCTTC.

The chain recombines TRBV6-2 or TRBV6-3 with TRBJ1-1; D is perhaps TRBD1 (5 bases). The germline V gene encodes CDR1 MNHEY and CDR2 SVGEGT. With 8 bases removed from V and 1 base from J, the gap between germline ends came to 11 bases. The CDR3 is 13 residues long. CDR3 sequence (DNA): TGTGCCAGCTGGCGGGGGTGGAACACTGAAGCTTTCTTT. This gives the protein CASWRGWNTEAFF.